This T cell receptor (beta chain) is drawn from a study of T-cell reconstitution after alpha-beta-depleted transplantation in children. This CDR3 has 16 amino acids. With 3 bases removed from V and 1 base from J, the gap between germline ends came to 15 bases. Looked up from germline, CDR1 is SEHNR and CDR2 is FQNEAQ (reference sequence). TCRbeta library preparation incorporated unique molecular identifiers. Each CDR3 protein is one row after TCRdb ran MiXCR on the PCR reads. This sample has 500,000 or so distinct CDR3 sequences, with over 9.5% found just once. General study points: At day 60, the high TCRbeta diversity found in some patients originated from recipient T cells and thymic progenitors that had survived. About two months after transplant, alpha-beta T cells reportedly came from several hundred expanded graft clones. At the one-year point after transplant, T-cell counts and TCRbeta diversity were found to come mostly from T cells that had been newly produced.

For this clonotype: Its antigen remains unknown.

The sample was PBMCs, mostly from graft donor cells, taken 180 days after TCRalphabeta/CD19-depleted stem cell transplant. The chain couples TRBV7-9 to TRBJ2-5; TRBD2 is a possible D gene (6 bases). This TCR was sampled from a female patient aged 2-9 years who had a stem cell transplant for aplastic anemia, so the T cells may come from the graft donor. CDR3 sequence: CASSLAFSGFQETQYF. As DNA, the CDR3 is TGTGCCAGCAGCTTGGCCTTTAGCGGTTTCCAAGAGACCCAGTACTTC.